Listed below are T cell receptor beta chains from one sample, sequenced in a study of T cells in localized non-small cell lung cancer. The assay was immunoSEQ multiplex PCR, and TCRdb's table has in-frame clones only and misses some. The table records about 24,000 clones, approximately 91% of them present only once. Here the sequenced sample was peripheral blood, taken before any cancer treatment. These receptors were taken from a man between 40 and 70 years old with stage I squamous cell lung carcinoma. The CDR3 runs from the conserved cysteine through the conserved F or W. Each record gives: clone size, V gene, D gene, J gene, CDR3 protein, CDR3 DNA. A D gene is named only where the DNA matches it firmly. A row's size may be missing; if present it is once, few, many or a size class.

>once|TRBV29-1|-|TRBJ1-2
CSVQENYGYTF
TGCAGCGTGCAGGAGAACTATGGCTACACCTTC
>-|TRBV27|TRBD2|TRBJ2-1
CASSLDRGAYNEQFF
TGTGCCAGCAGTTTAGACCGGGGGGCCTACAATGAGCAGTTCTTC
>few|TRBV7-2|TRBD1|TRBJ2-7
CASSSGSRQGAYEQYF
TGTGCCAGCAGCTCGGGGTCAAGGCAGGGGGCCTACGAGCAGTACTTC
>-|TRBV2|-|TRBJ1-3
CASENWGPGGNTIYF
TGTGCCAGCGAGAATTGGGGGCCGGGCGGAAACACCATATATTTT
>few|TRBV7-2|TRBD1|TRBJ1-1
CASSLGDRGMVEAFF
TGTGCCAGCAGCTTAGGGGACAGGGGGATGGTTGAAGCTTTCTTT
>-|TRBV19|-|TRBJ1-3
CASSEGANSGNTIYF
TGTGCCAGTAGTGAAGGGGCGAACTCTGGAAACACCATATATTTT
>-|TRBV6-4|-|TRBJ1-2
CASSPGAQSYGYTF
TGTGCCAGCAGTCCGGGGGCGCAGAGCTATGGCTACACCTTC
>-|TRBV9|-|TRBJ2-1
CASSVGAPPSSYNEQFF
TGTGCCAGCAGCGTAGGTGCCCCGCCGAGCTCCTACAATGAGCAGTTCTTC
>-|TRBV7-9|-|TRBJ1-2
CASSLVGGYSAEGYTF
TGTGCCAGCAGCTTAGTGGGTGGGTATAGCGCAGAAGGCTACACCTTC
>-|TRBV11-2|-|TRBJ1-5
CASSSVKSPTSQHF
TGTGCCAGCAGCTCAGTTAAATCCCCAACATCCCAGCATTTT
>once|TRBV11-2|TRBD1|TRBJ1-3
CASSWTGPGNTIYF
TGTGCCAGCAGCTGGACAGGGCCTGGAAACACCATATATTTT
>-|TRBV7-2|-|TRBJ2-7
CASSLEGTSYEQYF
TGTGCCAGCAGCTTAGAGGGGACTTCCTACGAGCAGTACTTC
>-|TRBV5-6|-|TRBJ2-3
CASSLGLDTQYF
TGTGCCAGCAGCTTGGGGTTAGATACGCAGTATTTT
>-|TRBV18|TRBD2|TRBJ2-7
CASSPTTSGGTYEQYF
TGTGCCAGCTCACCTACCACTAGCGGGGGTACCTACGAGCAGTACTTC
>once|TRBV25-1|-|TRBJ1-5
CASSELSSGQPQHF
TGTGCCAGCAGTGAATTAAGTTCCGGTCAGCCCCAGCATTTT
>-|TRBV7-3|TRBD1|TRBJ2-2
CASSLGQGLNTGELFF
TGTGCCAGCAGCTTGGGACAGGGCCTGAACACCGGGGAGCTGTTTTTT
>once|TRBV19|TRBD1|TRBJ2-7
CASSITGQGFYEQYF
TGTGCCAGTAGTATCACAGGACAGGGGTTCTACGAGCAGTACTTC
>once|TRBV19|TRBD1|TRBJ1-2
CASSIALGQGSFYGYTF
TGTGCCAGTAGTATAGCCCTCGGACAGGGATCCTTTTATGGCTACACCTTC
>-|TRBV30|-|TRBJ1-2
CAWTHANYGYTF
TGTGCCTGGACTCATGCGAACTATGGCTACACCTTC
>-|TRBV9|-|TRBJ1-1
CASSVGDGWNTEAFF
TGTGCCAGCAGCGTAGGGGACGGATGGAACACTGAAGCTTTCTTT
>few|TRBV2|TRBD1|TRBJ1-5
CASRPPGQGAQPQHF
TGTGCCAGCAGACCTCCGGGACAGGGGGCCCAGCCCCAGCATTTT
>-|TRBV5-1|-|TRBJ1-1
CASSLRAGNTEAFF
TGCGCCAGCAGCTTGAGGGCAGGCAACACTGAAGCTTTCTTT
>-|TRBV18|TRBD1|TRBJ1-1
CASSPRQGSMNTEAFF
TGTGCCAGCTCACCCCGACAGGGATCAATGAACACTGAAGCTTTCTTT
>-|TRBV11-2|-|TRBJ2-5
CASSRDRRETQYF
TGTGCCAGCAGCAGAGACAGGAGGGAGACCCAGTACTTC
>-|TRBV25-1|-|TRBJ2-2
CASSDGPRTNTGELFF
TGTGCCAGCAGTGATGGGCCGAGAACGAACACCGGGGAGCTGTTTTTT
>-|TRBV7-6|-|TRBJ2-7
CASSLAVGLIYEQYF
TGTGCCAGCAGCTTAGCGGTGGGACTGATCTACGAGCAGTACTTC
>-|TRBV5-5|-|TRBJ2-6
CASTVSGANVLTF
TGTGCCAGCACGGTCTCTGGGGCCAACGTCCTGACTTTC
>-|TRBV2|TRBD1|TRBJ2-2
CASSERMGQLNTGELFF
TGTGCCAGCAGTGAAAGGATGGGACAGCTTAACACCGGGGAGCTGTTTTTT
>-|TRBV28|-|TRBJ1-5
CASSSRLGNQPQHF
TGTGCCAGCAGTTCCCGACTTGGGAATCAGCCCCAGCATTTT
>-|TRBV7-2|-|TRBJ1-4
CASSLGNRRELFF
TGTGCCAGCAGCTTAGGTAACAGGAGGGAACTGTTTTTT
>once|TRBV7-2|-|TRBJ2-7
CASSAVGEQYF
TGTGCCAGCAGTGCAGTGGGGGAGCAGTACTTC
>-|TRBV28|TRBD2|TRBJ2-3
CASSVASGGGTSTDTQYF
TGTGCCAGCAGTGTCGCATCAGGCGGGGGGACTAGCACAGATACGCAGTATTTT
>-|TRBV29-1|TRBD1|TRBJ1-1
CSGDRPENTEAFF
TGCAGCGGGGACAGACCCGAGAACACTGAAGCTTTCTTT
>-|TRBV2|-|TRBJ1-1
CASTDPMRTGLLTEAFF
TGTGCCAGCACCGATCCAATGCGCACAGGGTTATTGACTGAAGCTTTCTTT
>-|TRBV27|-|TRBJ1-3
CASSYSRSGNTIYF
TGTGCCAGCAGCTACAGCCGCTCTGGAAACACCATATATTTT
>-|TRBV5-1|-|TRBJ2-3
CASSLVGADPPYTQYF
TGCGCCAGCAGCTTGGTTGGGGCAGATCCTCCTTATACGCAGTATTTT
>-|TRBV18|-|TRBJ1-4
CASSPFRETNEKLFF
TGTGCCAGCTCACCATTTCGGGAAACTAATGAAAAACTGTTTTTT
>-|TRBV10-3|-|TRBJ2-2
CAISESLPGELFF
TGTGCCATCAGTGAGTCCCTCCCCGGGGAGCTGTTTTTT
>-|TRBV6-5|TRBD1|TRBJ1-1
CASSPWTGETEAFF
TGTGCCAGCAGTCCGTGGACAGGGGAGACTGAAGCTTTCTTT
>-|TRBV19|-|TRBJ2-7
CASSSSAPYEQYF
TGTGCCAGTTCATCTAGCGCTCCCTACGAGCAGTACTTC
>-|TRBV5-4|-|TRBJ1-1
CASSGGGGRNTEAFF
TGTGCCAGCAGCGGCGGTGGGGGGAGGAACACTGAAGCTTTCTTT
>-|TRBV15|-|TRBJ1-2
CATSREGVRGRDYGYTF
TGTGCCACCAGCAGAGAGGGGGTCCGGGGCCGAGACTATGGCTACACCTTC
>-|TRBV7-2|-|TRBJ2-1
CASSLGPERPSAFF
TGTGCCAGCAGCTTAGGGCCAGAACGTCCTTCAGCGTTCTTC